This TCR beta chain was found in a study of cytomegalovirus exposure and HLA in healthy donors. Looked up from germline, CDR1 is SGHDN and CDR2 is FVKESK. Trimming cost V 1 base and J 4 bases, with 11 bases left between them. This CDR3 has 15 residues. Both 60 Vbeta primers and 13 Jbeta primers went into the PCR. Assay used: immunoSEQ multiplex PCR; TCRdb lists only in-frame clones, some missing. In the table there are under 200,000 clones, over 80% of which are singletons. The J gene is TRBJ2-1, the V gene TRBV14, with D possibly being TRBD2 (5 bases). The sequencing input was PBMCs. This receptor was obtained from a human donor in good health. The CDR3 DNA follows: TGTGCCAGCAGCCAAGTTACCCGGGAATACAATGAGCAGTTCTTC. Its translation is CASSQVTREYNEQFF.